One sample yielded the 21 T cell receptor beta chains listed below, sequenced in a study of radiotherapy plus CTLA-4 blockade in lung cancer. Here immunoSEQ multiplex PCR was the method, and the copy in TCRdb shows in-frame clones only, minus some. This table has around 110,000 clones, more than 80% appearing once. The material sequenced was peripheral blood, taken from a patient treated with radiotherapy plus ipilimumab. These receptors came from a human donor with non-small cell lung cancer that progressed on radiotherapy plus ipilimumab.

The chain combines TRBV7-6 with TRBJ2-6, with TRBD1 matching over 9 bases. CDR1 and CDR2 from the germline V gene are SGHVS and FNYEAQ. The CDR3 runs to 19 residues. J gave up 3 bases and V 7 bases, and 16 bases lay outside the gene matches. The CDR3 bases are TGTGCCAGCACCTTGAGGATGGGGACAGGGTCAAGTGGGGCCAACGTCCTGACTTTC. Its protein product is CASTLRMGTGSSGANVLTF.

This chain joins TRBV4-1 and TRBJ2-4, with TRBD2 matching over 10 bases. The V and J ends lost 0 bases and 9 bases, in that order; junction bases with no gene match: 5. Germline-derived CDR1 and CDR2 are MGHRA and YSYEKL. This CDR3 contains 15 residues. CDR3 region: CASSQEGTSVSIQYF. CDR3 bases: TGCGCCAGCAGCCAAGAAGGGACTAGCGTTAGCATTCAGTACTTC.

The V gene is TRBV6-1, the J gene TRBJ2-3; D possibly corresponds to TRBD1 (6 bases). Germline CDR1 and CDR2: MNHNS and SASEGT. The CDR3 is made up of 13 amino acids. The germline V and J ends were trimmed by 7 bases and 4 bases, with 12 bases remaining between them. The CDR3 coding sequence is TGTGCCAGCATCCTGGGGGCGGCAGATACGCAGTATTTT. The encoded protein is CASILGAADTQYF.

The rearrangement uses TRBV5-1 and TRBJ2-2; D remains ambiguous. CDR1 is SGHRS, CDR2 YFSETQ, per germline. V shed 4 bases and J shed 2 bases, with 15 bases lying between them. The CDR3 has 16 amino acids. The CDR3, as DNA: TGCGCCAGCAGCATAGACCCTCTAGGTAACACCGGGGAGCTGTTTTTT. Its translation is CASSIDPLGNTGELFF.

This sequence joins TRBV28 and TRBJ2-7, with TRBD2 identical over 13 bases. Germline trimming cut 7 bases from V and 2 bases from J; bases unmatched to any gene: 5. The CDR3 totals 15 residues. Per germline, CDR1 MDHEN and CDR2 SYDVKM. The CDR3 bases are TGTGCCAGCACCCTGGGACTAGCGGGGACCTACGAGCAGTACTTC. Translation gives CASTLGLAGTYEQYF.

This clone was observed a single time. This chain connects TRBV5-1 to TRBJ2-1; 8 bases align to TRBD1. The CDR3 is 15 residues long. The V gene's germline CDR1 is SGHRS and CDR2 YFSETQ. Trimming removed 4 bases from V and 0 bases from J; junction bases left unmatched: 3. The CDR3 DNA sequence: TGCGCCAGCAGCCCCGGACAGGGCTCCTACAATGAGCAGTTCTTC. It specifies CASSPGQGSYNEQFF.

The rearrangement links TRBV7-8 to TRBJ1-1; D unresolved. Looked up from germline, CDR1 is SGHVS and CDR2 is FQNEAQ. The CDR3 is 14 residues long. Trimming left V 4 bases short and J 3 bases short, with 12 bases between. The CDR3 is CASSSTSVHTEAFF. In nucleotides, the CDR3 is TGTGCCAGCAGCTCAACGTCCGTACACACTGAAGCTTTCTTT.

V gene TRBV19 combines with J gene TRBJ1-3, with D tentatively TRBD1 (5 bases). V lost 9 bases to trimming and J lost 2 bases, with 17 bases between them. Germline CDR1 LNHDA, CDR2 SQIVND (reference sequence). The length of the CDR3 is 15 residues. The CDR3 reads CASSPGPGTGNTIYF. The CDR3 region has the DNA TGTGCCAGCTCCCCCGGCCCAGGGACTGGAAACACCATATATTTT. Together with reference TRBV19 and TRBJ1-3, the CDR3 gives the full variable domain: DGGITQSPKYLFRKEGQNVTLSCEQNLNHDAMYWYRQDPGQGLRLIYYSQIVNDFQKGDIAEGYSVSREKKESFPLTVTSAQKNPTAFYLCASSPGPGTGNTIYFGEGSWLTVV.

This clone was observed a single time. The rearrangement links TRBV5-1 to TRBJ1-2, with 9 bases fitting TRBD1. V lost 6 bases to trimming and J lost 4 bases; unmatched junction nucleotides: 19. Germline V gives CDR1 SGHRS, CDR2 YFSETQ. The CDR3 spans 18 residues. The CDR3 reads CASTYHRGQGPPIYGYTF. Here the CDR3 DNA reads TGCGCCAGCACCTACCACCGTGGACAGGGGCCCCCAATCTATGGCTACACCTTC.

The chain is built from TRBV4-2 and TRBJ1-1; tentatively, D is TRBD1 (6 bases). Germline V lookup: CDR1 LGHNA, CDR2 YNFKEQ. CDR3 length: 16 amino acids. V gave up 1 base and J gave up 1 base, with 13 bases separating them. CDR3 coding DNA: TGTGCCAGCAGCCAAGGTGCTCGGGACAAGAACACTGAAGCTTTCTTT. Its protein product is CASSQGARDKNTEAFF.

This chain links TRBV6-5 with TRBJ2-3, with unresolved D. The CDR3 is 15 amino acids. V dropped 0 bases and J dropped 8 bases, with 15 bases sitting between them. Per the germline V gene, CDR1 is MNHEY and CDR2 is SVGAGI. The CDR3 is CASSYSSGVQSTQYF. The CDR3 nucleotides read TGTGCCAGCAGTTACTCGAGTGGGGTGCAGAGTACGCAGTATTTT.

The rearrangement joins TRBV5-6 to TRBJ2-1, with D possibly being TRBD2 (5 bases). Trimming removed 0 bases from V and 3 bases from J, with 10 bases in between. Germline V gene data show CDR1 as SGHDT and CDR2 as YYEEEE. CDR3 size: 15 residues. CDR3 residues: CASSLGGSIYNEQFF. As DNA, the CDR3 is TGTGCCAGCAGCTTGGGAGGGAGCATCTACAATGAGCAGTTCTTC.

The J gene is TRBJ2-1, the V gene TRBV11-3; a possible D gene is TRBD2 (5 bases). This CDR3 is built from 11 residues. V lost 6 bases to trimming and J lost 10 bases, with 10 bases between them. Germline V CDR1 and CDR2: SGHNT, YENEEA. The CDR3 coding sequence is TGTGCCAGCAGTTGGACTTCGGAGCAGTTCTTC. Translating gives CASSWTSEQFF. The full variable domain, rest sourced from reference TRBV11-3 and TRBJ2-1, is EAGVVQSPRYKIIEKKQPVAFWCNPISGHNTLYWYLQNLGQGPELLIRYENEEAVDDSQLPKDRFSAERLKGVDSTLKIQPAELGDSAVYLCASSWTSEQFFGPGTRLTVL.

This clone has only one observation. This rearrangement joins TRBV11-2 to TRBJ1-4; D uncertain. Between the trimmed V and J ends, which lost 2 bases and 4 bases, there was a span of 8 bases. Germline values: CDR1 SGHAT, CDR2 FQNNGV. This CDR3 spans 14 amino acids. CDR3 amino acids: CASSLSQINEKLFF. CDR3 nucleotide sequence: TGTGCCAGCAGCTTATCACAGATTAATGAAAAACTGTTTTTT.

CDR3 bases: TGTGCCAGTAGTGCCCCCTACAGGGGCACTGAAGCTTTCTTT. As protein: CASSAPYRGTEAFF. The chain has TRBV19 and TRBJ1-1; TRBD1 matches at 7 bases. Losses at the gene ends were 5 bases for V and 4 bases for J; bases not matched to a gene: 7. Germline loops: CDR1 LNHDA, CDR2 SQIVND (reference sequence). The CDR3 is made up of 14 amino acids. Full variable domain (outside the CDR3, taken from reference TRBV19 and TRBJ1-1): DGGITQSPKYLFRKEGQNVTLSCEQNLNHDAMYWYRQDPGQGLRLIYYSQIVNDFQKGDIAEGYSVSREKKESFPLTVTSAQKNPTAFYLCASSAPYRGTEAFFGQGTRLTVV.

The genes are TRBV15 and TRBJ2-7; 11 bases are a match to TRBD2. CDR3 length: 14 residues. The germline CDR1 and CDR2 sequences are LNHNV and YYDKDF (reference sequence). V trimming: 4 bases; J trimming: 5 bases; junction bases outside the gene matches: 4. CDR3 residues: CATSIATSGNEQYF. The CDR3 DNA reads as TGTGCCACCAGCATCGCGACTAGCGGGAACGAGCAGTACTTC.

DNA of the CDR3: TGTGCCAGAAGCCGGGGACAGGGGGTCCACAATGAGCAGTTCTTC. Translated: CARSRGQGVHNEQFF. This rearrangement joins TRBV5-3 to TRBJ2-1, with 11 nucleotides matching TRBD1. TRBV5-3 is placed among ORFs of uncertain function. V gave up 4 bases and J gave up 5 bases; unmatched junction bases: 5. The CDR3 is 15 amino acids.

The V call is TRBV11-3, the J call TRBJ2-7; D might be TRBD1 or TRBD2, each matching 5 bases. The V and J ends lost 1 base and 5 bases respectively, with 6 bases between them. Germline V gene data show CDR1 as SGHNT and CDR2 as YENEEA. This CDR3 has 12 residues. CDR3 protein: CASSLGGNEQYF. The CDR3, as DNA: TGTGCCAGCAGCTTAGGGGGGAACGAGCAGTACTTC.

The J gene is TRBJ2-7, the V gene TRBV5-5; 9 bases are a match to TRBD1. The CDR3 extends over 15 amino acids. Germline CDR1 SGHKS, CDR2 YYEKEE (reference sequence). V was pared by 7 bases and J by 2 bases, with 10 bases of the junction left unmatched. The CDR3 nucleotides read TGTGCCAGCTCCTTCGGGACAGGGTATACCTACGAGCAGTACTTC. Protein product: CASSFGTGYTYEQYF.

The chain uses TRBV6-5 and TRBJ2-7; 8 bases are shared with TRBD2. CDR3 length equals 14 residues. Trimming at V came to 7 bases and at J to 0 bases, leaving 5 bases not matched to a gene. CDR1 is MNHEY, CDR2 SVGAGI, per germline. The CDR3 is CASMAGGTSYEQYF. Written as DNA, the CDR3 is TGTGCCAGCATGGCGGGAGGAACCTCCTACGAGCAGTACTTC.

The V gene is TRBV11-2, the J gene TRBJ2-1; 9 nucleotides align to TRBD2. Germline V gene sequence: CDR1 SGHAT, CDR2 FQNNGV. This CDR3 has 15 amino acids. J was trimmed by 9 bases and V by 2 bases; bases with no gene match: 8. In DNA form, the CDR3 reads TGTGCCAGCAGCTTAACAAGCGGGAGGCTGGGTGAGCAGTTCTTC. Protein: CASSLTSGRLGEQFF.